A selection of T cell receptor beta chains follows, all from one sample in a study of T cells in localized non-small cell lung cancer. The assay was immunoSEQ multiplex PCR, and TCRdb's table has in-frame clones only and misses some. The sample shows roughly 76,000 clones, around 80% of them seen only once. The sequences come from PBMCs, collected before any cancer treatment. The receptors originated from a man aged 35 to 69 with stage II squamous cell lung carcinoma. Both conserved end residues are part of each CDR3. The D gene is left open where the match is weak. Size is omitted from some rows. Given values are once, few, many or a class for expanded clones.

D gene	clone size	CDR3 length	V gene	J gene	CDR3 DNA	CDR3 protein
NA	NA	14	TRBV5-1	TRBJ1-1	TGCGCCAGCAGCTTGGATCCGGGGAGGCCTGAAGCTTTCTTT	CASSLDPGRPEAFF
TRBD1	once	12	TRBV10-3	TRBJ1-4	TGTGCCATCGGGACAGGAAATGAAAAACTGTTTTTT	CAIGTGNEKLFF
TRBD1	few	14	TRBV4-2	TRBJ1-6	TGTGCCAGCAGCCAAACAGGGGGCTATTCACCCCTCCACTTT	CASSQTGGYSPLHF
NA	NA	17	TRBV1	TRBJ2-7	TGCACCAGCAGCCGTCGGGCTAGCGGGGGGCTACCCTACGAGCAGTACTTC	CTSSRRASGGLPYEQYF
NA	NA	14	TRBV21-1	TRBJ2-3	TGTGCCAGCAGCAGACGGACAGGGGCAGATACGCAGTATTTT	CASSRRTGADTQYF
TRBD2	NA	15	TRBV6-1	TRBJ2-7	TGTGCCAGCAGCGGAAGCGGGAGGGCTGTCTACGAGCAGTACTTC	CASSGSGRAVYEQYF
TRBD2	NA	17	TRBV5-1	TRBJ2-1	TGCGCCAGCAGCCGGGGGACTAGCGGGGTCGAGGGCAATGAGCAGTTCTTC	CASSRGTSGVEGNEQFF
TRBD1	NA	19	TRBV5-4	TRBJ2-1	TGTGCCAGCAGCCCGCGACAGGGGGCGGGGCGGGAGGTGAGAAATGAGCAGTTCTTC	CASSPRQGAGREVRNEQFF
TRBD2	once	19	TRBV5-8	TRBJ2-5	TGTGCCAGCAGCTTGGCCTTAATAGCGGGAGGGCCGGGCCAAGAGACCCAGTACTTC	CASSLALIAGGPGQETQYF
NA	NA	14	TRBV28	TRBJ1-5	TGTGCCAGCAGATCGACAGGCTGGGGTGGGCCCCAGCATTTT	CASRSTGWGGPQHF
NA	NA	15	TRBV5-5	TRBJ1-5	TGTGCCAGCAGCCCCGGAGCAGAGGGGAATCAGCCCCAGCATTTT	CASSPGAEGNQPQHF
TRBD2	NA	13	TRBV6-6	TRBJ2-7	TGTGCCAGCAGCGGACTAGGTGCCTACGAGCAGTACTTC	CASSGLGAYEQYF
NA	NA	10	TRBV7-9	TRBJ1-2	TGTGCCAGCAGCTTAAACGGCTACACCTTC	CASSLNGYTF
NA	NA	13	TRBV6-6	TRBJ1-5	TGTGCCAGCAGGCAACAGCTCAATCAGCCCCAGCATTTT	CASRQQLNQPQHF
NA	NA	14	TRBV7-9	TRBJ2-7	TGTGCCAGCAGCCCCATAAGGTCCCTCTACGAGCAGTACTTC	CASSPIRSLYEQYF
NA	NA	13	TRBV2	TRBJ2-7	TGTGCCAGCAGACCCTTTGACAGCTACGAGCAGTACTTC	CASRPFDSYEQYF
TRBD1	few	17	TRBV7-2	TRBJ2-2	TGTGCCAGCAGCCCGGGACAGGTACCCGCGAACACCGGGGAGCTGTTTTTT	CASSPGQVPANTGELFF
TRBD1	NA	17	TRBV4-2	TRBJ1-5	TGTGCCAGCAGCCAGGACCCGATTCACAGGGGCGCTCAGCCCCAGCATTTT	CASSQDPIHRGAQPQHF
TRBD2	NA	15	TRBV28	TRBJ2-2	TGTGCCAGCAAGGGGACTAGCGGGTACGGCGGGGAGCTGTTTTTT	CASKGTSGYGGELFF
TRBD1	NA	14	TRBV7-9	TRBJ2-1	TGTGCCAGCAGCCCGGGACAGGGGTACAATGAGCAGTTCTTC	CASSPGQGYNEQFF
TRBD1	few	14	TRBV6-4	TRBJ2-7	TGTGCCAGCAGTCCCCCCGGGACAGGCCCCGAGCAGTACTTC	CASSPPGTGPEQYF
NA	once	13	TRBV6-5	TRBJ2-1	TGTGCCAGCTCACCGGTTGGTAGCGGTGAGCAGTTCTTC	CASSPVGSGEQFF
NA	NA	12	TRBV28	TRBJ1-4	TGTGCCGGCGGAGCAACTAATGAAAAACTGTTTTTT	CAGGATNEKLFF
TRBD2	once	14	TRBV19	TRBJ2-5	TGTGCCAGTAGTACCACTAGCGGCCAAGAGACCCAGTACTTC	CASSTTSGQETQYF
TRBD2	NA	14	TRBV28	TRBJ2-7	TGTGCCAGCGCCCTGCGGGGGAGCTCCTACGAGCAGTACTTC	CASALRGSSYEQYF
NA	NA	14	TRBV18	TRBJ2-5	TGTGCCAGCTCACCAGAGGCAGCCCCGGAGACCCAGTACTTC	CASSPEAAPETQYF
TRBD2	NA	14	TRBV10-3	TRBJ2-7	TGTGCCATCAGTGAGTCGGGAGGGTGGGGCGAGCAGTACTTC	CAISESGGWGEQYF
NA	NA	14	TRBV9	TRBJ1-6	TGTGCCAGCAGCGTAGGACGGGTGGATTCACCCCTCCACTTT	CASSVGRVDSPLHF
TRBD1	few	15	TRBV18	TRBJ1-1	TGTGCCAGCTCAAGGGGACAGGGAAGTGGCACTGAAGCTTTCTTT	CASSRGQGSGTEAFF
TRBD1	NA	14	TRBV5-6	TRBJ1-1	TGTGCCAGCAGCGGGGACAGGGGTGGAACTGAAGCTTTCTTT	CASSGDRGGTEAFF
NA	NA	17	TRBV5-1	TRBJ1-4	TGCGCCAGCAGCCTAATGTCGTCAACTCCAACTAATGAAAAACTGTTTTTT	CASSLMSSTPTNEKLFF
NA	NA	13	TRBV29-1	TRBJ2-1	TGCAGCGTTGCGGGCAGGGGAGGGAATGAGCAGTTCTTC	CSVAGRGGNEQFF
TRBD1	NA	16	TRBV11-2	TRBJ2-7	TGTGCCAGCAGCTTAGAAGGCGACAGGGCCACCTACGAGCAGTACTTC	CASSLEGDRATYEQYF
TRBD2	NA	18	TRBV25-1	TRBJ2-2	TGTGCCAGCAGTTCCAAGCTAGGTAGCGGGAGGGGCACCGGGGAGCTGTTTTTT	CASSSKLGSGRGTGELFF
NA	once	15	TRBV9	TRBJ2-1	TGTGCCAGCAGCGTAGCAACTCAGGGGTGGAATGAGCAGTTCTTC	CASSVATQGWNEQFF
NA	NA	15	TRBV6-5	TRBJ2-2	TGTGCCAGCAGTTTTGTCTCCCTAAATACCGGGGAGCTGTTTTTT	CASSFVSLNTGELFF
NA	NA	17	TRBV10-1	TRBJ1-1	TGCGCCAGCAGTGAGTCGTCGACCGGGACGATGAACACTGAAGCTTTCTTT	CASSESSTGTMNTEAFF
TRBD1	NA	18	TRBV5-1	TRBJ2-2	TGCGCCAGCAGCCAACCCCCGGGACAGGGGGCAAACACCGGGGAGCTGTTTTTT	CASSQPPGQGANTGELFF
NA	NA	15	TRBV4-1	TRBJ2-2	TGCGCCAGCAGCCAAGGCATCAGGGGCACCGGGGAGCTGTTTTTT	CASSQGIRGTGELFF
TRBD1	NA	15	TRBV6-5	TRBJ2-2	TGTGCCAGCAGTCCTCGGGGACAGCTTCGGGGGGAGCTGTTTTTT	CASSPRGQLRGELFF
NA	NA	12	TRBV27	TRBJ2-7	TGTGCCAGCAGGTCAGTAGGTTACGAGCAGTACTTC	CASRSVGYEQYF
TRBD2	once	16	TRBV6-6	TRBJ2-7	TGTGCCAGCACCCACCCTGCGGGAGGGAGCGCCTACGAGCAGTACTTC	CASTHPAGGSAYEQYF
TRBD1	NA	14	TRBV29-1	TRBJ1-1	TGCAGCGCTTTGGGACAGGGGGATGGTACTGAAGCTTTCTTT	CSALGQGDGTEAFF
NA	NA	16	TRBV4-3	TRBJ1-2	TGCGCCAGCAGCCAAGATTCTGGAAGCACGGGTTATGGCTACACCTTC	CASSQDSGSTGYGYTF
TRBD1	NA	14	TRBV27	TRBJ1-2	TGTGCCAGCAGTGACACAGGGGTGCGGTATGGCTACACCTTC	CASSDTGVRYGYTF
NA	NA	16	TRBV2	TRBJ2-1	TGTGCCAGCGGACGGCCTGGTGGAGTCTCCTACAATGAGCAGTTCTTC	CASGRPGGVSYNEQFF
TRBD1	NA	17	TRBV11-2	TRBJ2-3	TGTGCCAGCAGCTCTCCTCGACAGGGTAGCGTCGCAGATACGCAGTATTTT	CASSSPRQGSVADTQYF
NA	NA	18	TRBV27	TRBJ2-1	TGTGCCAGCAGTTTAAACAGGGCAGGCCTTCGAGGCGGGGGCGGGCAGTTCTTC	CASSLNRAGLRGGGGQFF